This TCR beta chain was captured by sequencing in a study of blood T cell repertoires in COVID-19. For the study at large: The analysed material was cDNA or gDNA that came from T cells, B-cell-depleted T cells, or PBMCs.

Clones were read by immunoSEQ multiplex PCR, and TCRdb kept only the in-frame ones, dropping some. The sample contains 140,000 or so clones, 70% to 85% of which appear only once. V lost 4 bases and J lost 2; bases outside the gene matches: 5. The CDR3 is made up of 15 amino acids. Germline CDR1 SGHAT, CDR2 FQNNGV. The rearrangement uses TRBV11-2 and TRBJ1-1, with TRBD1 matching over 9 bases. Sequencing was carried out using peripheral blood. The TCR sequence derives from a man aged 55 to 70 with active or convalescent COVID-19. The chain's CDR3 is CASSYSGQGNTEAFF. For the CDR3, the DNA is TGTGCCAGCAGCTACTCGGGACAGGGAAACACTGAAGCTTTCTTT.